This T cell receptor beta chain was retrieved from a study of T-cell reconstitution after alpha-beta-depleted transplantation in children. The sample holds one count of this clonotype. Looked up from germline, CDR1 is SGHAT and CDR2 is FQDESV (reference sequence). There are 14 residues in the CDR3. V dropped 4 bases and J dropped 2 bases, with 12 bases sitting between them. Preparation of the TCRbeta library was carried out with unique molecular identifiers. TCRdb re-called the PCR reads with MiXCR, one entry per CDR3 protein. The sample lists approximately 45,000 distinct CDR3 sequences, around half occurring once.

This sample comprised peripheral blood, obtained before TCRalphabeta/CD19-depleted stem cell transplant. The receptor's source is a boy less than two years old with SCID, due to receive a stem cell transplant. This chain links TRBV11-1 with TRBJ2-7; D is unresolved. The CDR3 loop is CASSSTRSPYEQYF. The CDR3 nucleotides read TGTGCCAGCAGCTCGACCCGGTCTCCCTACGAGCAGTACTTC.